This T cell receptor (beta chain) was documented in a study of PD-1 blockade in classical Hodgkin lymphoma. Study-level points and caveats: At C4D1, TCR diversity had climbed significantly for CD4+ cells, though not for CD8+ cells. Any patient who commenced nivolumab under 1 year after ASCT was excluded. Repertoire difference causes, possibly disease activity or prior therapy, remain undefined.

The CDR3 sequence is 19 residues long. CDR1 is SGHVS, CDR2 FQNEAQ, per germline. V lost 5 bases, J lost 1 base, and 13 bases stayed unmatched. Profiled with immunoSEQ multiplex PCR; TCRdb holds only in-frame clones, not every one. The sample holds 40,000 or so clones, about 85% seen once. As regards this clone: Antigen unknown.

Every patient was affected by relapse after autologous stem cell transplantation, while exposure to brentuximab vedotin was not uniform. Sequences were derived from peripheral blood mononuclear cells (PBMCs), sampled before the second cycle of nivolumab. V gene TRBV7-8 combines with J gene TRBJ2-5; 13 bases are a match to TRBD2. The receptor was derived from a human donor with classical Hodgkin lymphoma. The CDR3, as DNA: TGTGCCAGCAGCCGAACCGGACTAGCGGGAGTTATATCCCAAGAGACCCAGTACTTC. The encoded protein is CASSRTGLAGVISQETQYF.